This T cell receptor (beta chain) appears in the sequencing data of a study of radiation and T cells in renal cell carcinoma. Study context: Nephrectomy followed 15 Gy stereotactic body radiation by 4 weeks.

Sample time point: baseline pretreatment blood. Treatment specified: 15 Gy SBRT to primary tumor, nephrectomy 4 weeks later. Germline CDR1 is SQVTM and CDR2 is ANQGSEA. J lost 4 bases, V lost 1 base, and 4 bases had no gene match. The CDR3 runs 13 residues. The repertoire was sequenced with immunoSEQ multiplex PCR; TCRdb's copy has only in-frame clones and lacks some. Among about 130,000 clones listed, more than 70% were seen once. The source was blood, collected from a patient whose treatment included radiotherapy and nephrectomy. The J gene is TRBJ2-7, the V gene TRBV29-1; 7 positions match TRBD1. This TCR was sampled from a woman aged 45 to 65 with renal cell carcinoma. The CDR3 DNA sequence: TGCAGCGTTGAAGGACAGGGTCAGTACGAGCAGTACTTC. This sequence encodes CSVEGQGQYEQYF.